This TCR beta chain is drawn from a study of T cell responses to AZD1222 COVID-19 vaccine. The study's findings and limits: Nearly half of unique spike-specific TCRs reportedly avoided B.1.351 and B.1.1.7 mutated regions. Mapped onto spike, vaccine-associated CD4 TCRs spanned it and were dominant at 160-218 and 743-854.

Germline-derived CDR1 and CDR2 are LNHDA and SQIVND (reference sequence). Trimming removed 6 bases from V and 6 bases from J, with 17 bases in between. The CDR3 length is 14 residues. As to this clone: The target antigen is unknown.

Sequencing was performed with immunoSEQ multiplex PCR; in TCRdb, only in-frame clones are kept and a portion is missing. The table has 150,000 to 200,000 clones, about 92% seen once. The source material was peripheral blood, sampled on day 0 of AZD1222 vaccination. This sequence was found in an adult in good health. This chain links TRBV19 with TRBJ1-1; TRBD1 might be the D (5 bases). The CDR3 spells CASSMNQGAAEAFF. In DNA, the CDR3 is TGTGCCAGTAGCATGAACCAGGGAGCTGCTGAAGCTTTCTTT.